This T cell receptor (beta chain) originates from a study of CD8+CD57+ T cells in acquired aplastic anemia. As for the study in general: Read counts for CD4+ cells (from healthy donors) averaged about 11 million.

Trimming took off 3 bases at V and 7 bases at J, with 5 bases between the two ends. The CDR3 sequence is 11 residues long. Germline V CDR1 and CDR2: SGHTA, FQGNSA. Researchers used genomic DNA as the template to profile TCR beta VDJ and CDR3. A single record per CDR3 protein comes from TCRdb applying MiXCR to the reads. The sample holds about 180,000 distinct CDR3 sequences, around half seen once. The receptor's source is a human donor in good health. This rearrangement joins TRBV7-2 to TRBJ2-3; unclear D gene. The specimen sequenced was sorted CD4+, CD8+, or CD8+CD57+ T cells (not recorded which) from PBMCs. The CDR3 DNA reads TGTGCCAGCAGCTTCCGTAATACGCAGTATTTT. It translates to CASSFRNTQYF.